Presented here are 20 T cell receptor beta chains from one specimen sequenced in a study of a mutant IDH1 vaccine in newly diagnosed glioma. The time point: week 11, during vaccination. Every vaccination contained 300 ug of the mutant IDH1 20-mer peptide and was paired with topical imiquimod. Here immunoSEQ multiplex PCR was the method, and the copy in TCRdb shows in-frame clones only, minus some. The sample carries around 24,000 clones, about 80% recorded once. These receptors have no known antigen. Material: PBMCs, obtained from a glioma patient whose treatment included an IDH1 peptide vaccine. The receptors were sampled from a man aged 35-49 years with glioma.

The chain has TRBV11-2 and TRBJ2-6, with 9 bases lining up with TRBD1. J lost 3 bases, V lost 4 bases, and 4 bases had no gene match. Germline CDR1 is SGHAT and CDR2 is FQNNGV. This CDR3 has 16 amino acids. CDR3 residues: CASSSDRGFGANVLTF. DNA of the CDR3: TGTGCCAGCAGCTCGGACAGGGGATTTGGGGCCAACGTCCTGACTTTC.

The genes are TRBV11-2 and TRBJ2-1; 8 bases align to TRBD2. The germline V gene has CDR1 SGHAT and CDR2 FQNNGV. This CDR3 spans 15 amino acids. With V trimmed by 1 base and J by 6 bases, 5 bases remained unmatched. The CDR3 here is CASSLVSGRGNEQFF. The CDR3 region has the DNA TGTGCCAGCAGCTTAGTCAGCGGGAGAGGCAATGAGCAGTTCTTC.

This chain links TRBV7-9 with TRBJ2-7; D is ambiguous. The V gene lost 5 bases and the J gene lost 6 bases, with 26 bases spanning the gap. In germline, CDR1 is SEHNR, CDR2 FQNEAQ (reference sequence). The CDR3 consists of 17 residues. The CDR3 loop reads CASSPPEAGRSDVEQYF. Written as DNA, the CDR3 is TGTGCCAGCAGCCCACCCGAAGCAGGCCGAAGCGATGTCGAGCAGTACTTC. Filled out from reference TRBV7-9 and TRBJ2-7, the complete variable domain reads DTGVSQNPRHKITKRGQNVTFRCDPISEHNRLYWYRQTLGQGPEFLTYFQNEAQLEKSRLLSDRFSAERPKGSFSTLEIQRTEQGDSAMYLCASSPPEAGRSDVEQYFGPGTRLTVT.

The V gene is TRBV7-6, the J gene TRBJ2-1; possibly TRBD2 for D (5 bases). Germline CDR1 is SGHVS and CDR2 is FNYEAQ. The CDR3 spans 15 residues. Trimming removed 3 bases from V and 5 bases from J, with 14 bases in between. The CDR3 DNA is TGTGCCAGCAGCTTGGTTACCGGGAATGACAATGAGCAGTTCTTC. It yields the protein CASSLVTGNDNEQFF.

The rearrangement links TRBV4-3 to TRBJ2-5, with TRBD1 identical over 7 bases. V was clipped by 4 bases and J by 2 bases; unmatched bases: 10. This CDR3 comprises 16 residues. The germline CDR1 and CDR2 sequences are LGHNA and YSLEER. CDR3 protein: CASSRITGAGQETQYF. CDR3 sequence (DNA): TGCGCCAGCAGCCGTATCACAGGGGCAGGGCAAGAGACCCAGTACTTC.

The chain couples TRBV5-6 to TRBJ2-1; 8 positions agree with TRBD1. Germline CDR1 SGHDT, CDR2 YYEEEE. The CDR3 spans 15 residues. J lost 8 bases, V lost 3 bases, and 10 bases had no gene match. The CDR3 DNA is TGTGCCAGCAGCTGGGGACAGGTGGCATGGCATGAGCAGTTCTTC. Residues: CASSWGQVAWHEQFF.

The chain recombines TRBV7-9 with TRBJ2-1; D is unclear. Germline V CDR1 and CDR2: SEHNR, FQNEAQ (reference sequence). This CDR3 spans 11 amino acids. V was cut by 5 bases and J by 7 bases, with 6 bases left in between. CDR3 sequence: CASSPENEQFF. In DNA, the CDR3 is TGTGCCAGCAGCCCAGAAAATGAGCAGTTCTTC.

This clone has a single count. The chain joins TRBV5-5 to TRBJ2-1; 9 positions agree with TRBD1. V trimming: 0 bases; J trimming: 3 bases; junction bases outside the gene matches: 1. The CDR3 has 15 residues. CDR1 SGHKS and CDR2 YYEKEE come from the germline V gene (reference sequence). CDR3 DNA: TGTGCCAGCAGCTTGGGGGACAGGGTCTACAATGAGCAGTTCTTC. It is translated as CASSLGDRVYNEQFF.

The gene calls are TRBV4-1 and TRBJ2-3; 7 bases line up with TRBD1. Losses at the gene ends were 2 bases for V and 5 bases for J; bases not matched to a gene: 7. This CDR3 spans 15 amino acids. From germline, CDR1 is MGHRA and CDR2 YSYEKL. For the CDR3, the DNA is TGCGCCAGCAGCCAACTCACAGGGGACCAAGATACGCAGTATTTT. Translation gives CASSQLTGDQDTQYF.

The CDR3: CASSAIVNEQFF. For the CDR3, the DNA is TGTGCCAGCAGCGCCATTGTGAATGAGCAGTTCTTC. This chain connects TRBV5-4 to TRBJ2-1; D unclear. Per the germline V gene, CDR1 is SGHNT and CDR2 is YYREEE (reference sequence). Deletions cut 4 bases from V and 7 bases from J, with 9 bases between. CDR3 length equals 12 residues.

CDR3 nucleotides: TGTGCCAGTAGTCCCTCCGGCTGGGGGATTTCACCCCTCCACTTT. This translates into CASSPSGWGISPLHF. The gene calls are TRBV19 and TRBJ1-6; D may be TRBD1 (5 bases). Trimming took 5 bases from V and 9 from J, leaving 17 bases between them. The CDR3 is 15 residues long. Germline CDR1 LNHDA, CDR2 SQIVND (reference sequence).

The V and J genes are TRBV7-2 and TRBJ1-5; D gene ambiguous. The CDR3 runs to 13 residues. Per germline, CDR1 SGHTA and CDR2 FQGNSA. V lost 1 base to trimming and J lost 6 bases, with 7 bases between them. As DNA, the CDR3 is TGTGCCAGCAGCTTAGAGTGGTCTCAGCCCCAGCATTTT. As protein: CASSLEWSQPQHF. Full variable domain (missing parts from reference TRBV7-2 and TRBJ1-5): GAGVSQSPSNKVTEKGKDVELRCDPISGHTALYWYRQSLGQGLEFLIYFQGNSAPDKSGLPSDRFSAERTGGSVSTLTIQRTQQEDSAVYLCASSLEWSQPQHFGDGTRLSIL.

This chain joins TRBV27 and TRBJ2-1; TRBD1 is a possible D gene (6 bases). CDR3 size: 16 residues. From germline, CDR1 is MNHEY and CDR2 SMNVEV (reference sequence). The V end lost 6 bases, the J end lost 0 bases, and 15 bases lay between the germline ends. DNA of the CDR3: TGTGCCAGCAGACAGGGCGGCGGTCCCTCCTACAATGAGCAGTTCTTC. Its protein product is CASRQGGGPSYNEQFF.

J is TRBJ2-7 and V is TRBV7-6; 8 bases agree with TRBD2. The CDR3 is 14 residues long. Germline CDR1 and CDR2: SGHVS and FNYEAQ. V was pared by 1 base and J by 3 bases, with 2 bases of the junction left unmatched. The CDR3 is CASSLGLAGYEQYF. CDR3 coding DNA: TGTGCCAGCAGCTTAGGGCTAGCGGGCTACGAGCAGTACTTC.

V is TRBV5-4 and J is TRBJ2-3; D might be TRBD1 or TRBD2, each matching 7 bases. Trimming cost V 3 bases and J 3 bases, with 11 bases left between them. Germline V gene sequence: CDR1 SGHNT, CDR2 YYREEE (reference sequence). The CDR3 contains 14 residues. The CDR3 DNA follows: TGTGCCAGCAGCTCCAGGGGGGGAACAGATACGCAGTATTTT. It is translated as CASSSRGGTDTQYF.

The gene calls are TRBV7-6 and TRBJ2-1; D is unresolved. Per germline, CDR1 SGHVS and CDR2 FNYEAQ. The length of the CDR3 is 14 residues. The V and J ends lost 5 bases and 8 bases respectively, with 16 bases between them. CDR3 DNA: TGTGCCAGCAGCCCCAGATCGGACGGCGATGAGCAGTTCTTC. It is translated as CASSPRSDGDEQFF.

The chain couples TRBV7-9 to TRBJ2-6; D remains ambiguous. Germline-derived CDR1 and CDR2 are SEHNR and FQNEAQ (reference sequence). The CDR3 covers 16 residues. Trimming took off 4 bases at V and 1 base at J, with 11 bases between the two ends. CDR3 nucleotides: TGTGCCAGCAGCTCTATACGGGCGTCTGGGGCCAACGTCCTGACTTTC. Translated: CASSSIRASGANVLTF.

The rearrangement uses TRBV14 and TRBJ2-2; D assignment may be TRBD1 or TRBD2 (5 bases each). From germline, CDR1 is SGHDN and CDR2 FVKESK. This CDR3 has 14 amino acids. V lost 6 bases and J 4 bases, leaving 12 bases between the germline ends. As DNA, the CDR3 is TGTGCCAGCAGGGGGGTACGTGCCACCGGGGAGCTGTTTTTT. Protein sequence: CASRGVRATGELFF. Variable domain in full (rest from reference TRBV14 and TRBJ2-2): EAGVTQFPSHSVIEKGQTVTLRCDPISGHDNLYWYRRVMGKEIKFLLHFVKESKQDESGMPNNRFLAERTGGTYSTLKVQPAELEDSGVYFCASRGVRATGELFFGEGSRLTVL.

This chain uses TRBV6-6 with TRBJ2-1, with TRBD1 identical over 8 bases. Germline assignment: CDR1 MNHNY and CDR2 SVGAGI (reference sequence). The CDR3 runs 14 residues. V was pared by 5 bases and J by 5 bases, with 5 bases of the junction left unmatched. CDR3 loop: CASSPDRGNNEQFF. The CDR3 DNA follows: TGTGCCAGCAGTCCCGACAGGGGAAACAATGAGCAGTTCTTC.

The chain carries TRBV11-2 and TRBJ1-3; 9 nucleotides match TRBD1. Germline lookup yields CDR1 SGHAT and CDR2 FQNNGV. V was pared by 5 bases and J by 4 bases, with 6 bases of the junction left unmatched. The CDR3 is made up of 15 amino acids. The CDR3 nucleotides are TGTGCCAGCAGCGCTCGACAGGGGGGAGGAAACACCATATATTTT. Translation gives CASSARQGGGNTIYF.